This T cell receptor beta chain was found in a study of hypomethylating agent response in myelodysplastic syndrome (dated by TCRdb to the early 2020s). Study-level background: The hypomethylating agents azacitidine (most of the 11) or decitabine (3 of 11) were used to treat the patients. The cohort included under 10 male and 2 female myelodysplastic syndrome patients. TET2 mutation was identified most frequently, being present in 5 of 11 patients. Patients had a mean age of about 78 +/- 6.2 years, and a diploid cytogenetic profile was the most common. Six or seven patients had a response of complete response or hematologic improvement, and five patients did not respond. Response was defined as complete response or hematologic improvement, and patients meeting neither criterion were classed as non-responders.

At the junction V is shortened by 3 bases and J by 2 bases; bases outside the gene matches: 4. CDR1 and CDR2, looked up from the germline V gene (reference sequence), are MNHEY and SMNVEV. Reading from cysteine to phenylalanine, the CDR3 counts 15 amino acids. Kept here is only the CDR3 DNA, which spans 45 bases and is read in frame from base 1. Regarding this clone: What this receptor recognizes is not known. Nothing much larger sits one base from this clone, and base qualities are not available.

Bulk bone marrow was analyzed, and T-cell subsets were not sorted. Bone marrow from around twelve myelodysplastic syndrome patients was immunosequenced for TCR beta CDR3 regions before and after hypomethylating agent therapy. Each patient contributed a baseline bone marrow plus two to three bone marrows at different post-treatment timepoints for longitudinal repertoire tracking. Whole bone marrow served as the source for genomic DNA extraction, with DNA quality checked using TapeStation, NanoDrop OneC and PicoGreen assays. Libraries were built with the immunoSEQ multiplex PCR assay. Each sample was run at survey resolution as two replicates of approximately 200 ng apiece, for a total of 400 ng of DNA. Rearranged TCRB sequences in genomic DNA were detected with the hsTCRB kit using multiplex PCR primers targeting V and J genes. To amplify the CDR3 region, the first PCR ran for approximately 32 cycles with the QIAGEN Multiplex PCR Kit. Sample barcodes and Illumina adapters were added to each replicate in a roughly 8-cycle second PCR. Pooled libraries were quantified with a QuantStudio 6 and the KAPA library quantification kit. About 15 pM of pooled libraries were sequenced on an Illumina MiSeq with 156-cycle single-end reads and a 15-cycle index read. Turning to the authors' computational methods: Of fewer than 200,000 unique clonotypes, 1.5% to 2% were flagged by VDJdb annotation as previously reported viral-epitope-specific. Raw reads were processed into normalized, annotated TCRB repertoires with the immunoSEQ Data Assistant and immunoSEQ Analyzer. Clonotypes were analyzed with BioAnalyzer and version 0.6.5 of the immunarch R package. Before richness was estimated, every repertoire was downsampled to match the clone count of the smallest repertoire. Fisher's exact tests classified clonotypes as expanded, contracted or novel, with novel meaning zero frequency before treatment. Significantly changed CDR3 beta sequences were clustered with GLIPH2 at simulation_depth=1000 and kmer_min_depth=3, and CDR3s shorter than five residues were left out. TCRdb took this table from immuneACCESS and kept in-frame rearrangements with V and J called. Such tables lack part of the clones; where checked against another copy, unresolved V genes explain under half of the gap, and the rest is unexplained. From that table come the V and J calls and clone size; the DNA was used to work out D and trimming. The sample data list some 1,900 clones, and 60% to 80% of these were observed just once. About a sixth of the sample comes from the top ten.

Here is what the overall study found, with its caveats: Novel clonotypes emerged more often in responders, while non-responders showed more contracted clonotypes after treatment. Whether the shared GLIPH2 clusters possibly recognize novel MDS antigens was not confirmed and still needs to be tested experimentally. Only ten or so patients were analyzed, so the cohort was small. No significant change in richness, rarefaction diversity or clonality was detected after hypomethylating agent treatment, either across all patients or within response groups. Because the healthy control donors and the MDS patients were not matched by age, the comparison between MDS and healthy samples could have been affected.

The clonotype originates from a human donor with myelodysplastic syndrome. Specimen: bone marrow, collected before or after starting hypomethylating agent treatment for myelodysplastic syndrome (not recorded which). The V and J segments used are TRBV27 and TRBJ1-1, with 9 middle bases fitting TRBD1. The DNA is as follows: TGTGCCAGCAGTTTTTTACAGGGGGCTAACACTGAAGCTTTCTTT. Protein translation: CASSFLQGANTEAFF.